Presented here are 25 T cell receptor beta chains from one specimen sequenced in a study of tumor-infiltrating lymphocytes in primary liver carcinoma. TCR beta cDNA was prepared out of 500 ng total RNA by means of a constant-region primer. Each TCR beta library was derived from three nested multiplex PCR rounds that employed slightly modified ARM-PCR. It was with TRBV1-TRBV30 forward primers and a C-beta reverse primer that the first two PCR rounds were run, at 10 to 11 cycles each. TCRdb analysed the multiplex PCR reads with MiXCR anew, one entry per CDR3 protein. The data contain some 110,000 distinct CDR3 sequences, roughly 80% of them singletons. Co-extraction of both nucleic acids (RNA and DNA) used about 18-31 mg of unsorted bulk tissue. The sequencing sample was made of liver tumor tissue from sampling region 3. The subset: tumor region T3, left-lateral pole. These receptors were collected from a man aged 35 to 55 with primary liver carcinoma and hepatitis B virus infection.

About this clonotype: The CDR3 end shows no conserved phenylalanine or tryptophan, and so a read error is likely. The J gene is TRBJ2-7, the V gene TRBV2, with TRBD2 as a possible D gene (6 bases). The J call may be incorrect, as the DNA end agrees better with TRBJ2-1. From germline, CDR1 is SNHLY and CDR2 FYNNEI. This CDR3 spans 18 amino acids. The CDR3 protein is CASSKRLVGGLSTYDQFL. The CDR3, as DNA: TGTGCCAGCAGTAAGCGGCTAGTGGGAGGCCTATCTACCTACGACCAGTTCTTA.

In the case of this clonotype: The junction and the germline gene differ at one end; a read error may be behind it. V is TRBV6-1 and J is TRBJ2-7; 11 bases agree with TRBD1. This CDR3 is 15 amino acids long. CDR1 and CDR2 (germline): MNHNS, SASEGT. The CDR3 reads CVSSTGTGGENEQYF. The CDR3 nucleotides are TGTGTCAGCAGTACGGGGACAGGGGGTGAGAACGAGCAGTACTTC.

Comments on this clonotype: Here the CDR3 omits its conserved ending phenylalanine or tryptophan, so a read error is the likely source. It is unclear where the CDR3 begins or ends on the DNA, so no DNA is shown, and the CDR3 is as TCRdb lists it. The chain combines TRBV12-1 with TRBJ2-7; the table's D call, TRBD1, was not checked against the DNA. TRBV12-1 is a pseudogene locus. The CDR3 extends over 16 residues, inclusive of both ends. This CDR3 reads CASSFFGGQRAYEQYL.

Regarding this clonotype: The junction departs from the called germline gene at one end, perhaps through a read error. The chain combines TRBV29-1 with TRBJ2-2, with TRBD2 identical over 8 bases. This CDR3 is 15 amino acids long. The germline V gene has CDR1 SQVTM and CDR2 ANQGSEA. CDR3 region: CGVETSAANTRELFF. The CDR3 coding sequence is TGCGGCGTTGAGACTAGCGCGGCGAACACCAGGGAGCTGTTTTTT.

Of note for this clonotype: Its ends do not fully match the called genes, so a read error is possible. This chain joins TRBV5-5 and TRBJ2-3, with 11 nucleotides matching TRBD1. Germline V gene lookup returns CDR1 SGHKS and CDR2 YYEKEE (reference sequence). The CDR3 totals 15 residues. The CDR3 sequence is CASSWDRGSSYTQYF. CDR3 nucleotide sequence: TGTGCCAGCAGCTGGGACAGGGGGAGTTCATATACGCAGTATTTC.

The table lists this clonotype with a count of one. Because it lacks the conserved phenylalanine or tryptophan at the end, this CDR3 is likely a read error. The chain combines TRBV29-1 with TRBJ2-4; D gene unclear. This CDR3 is 13 amino acids long. Germline V gene data show CDR1 as SQVTM and CDR2 as ANQGSEA. The CDR3, as DNA: TGCAGGGTTGGTGCTGACCCAAAAAACATTCAGTACTCC. Protein sequence: CRVGADPKNIQYS.

On this clonotype itself: Likely a read error: the CDR3 ends without its conserved phenylalanine or tryptophan. The rearrangement uses TRBV5-4 and TRBJ2-7; TRBD2 might be the D (5 bases). The CDR3 sequence is 15 residues long. The germline V gene has CDR1 SGHNT and CDR2 YYREEE (reference sequence). V shed 5 bases and J shed 5 bases, with 20 bases lying between them. The CDR3 is CASSPTGIGINEQYL. CDR3 coding DNA: TGTGCCAGCAGTCCAACCGGGATAGGGATCAACGAGCAGTACCTC.

With respect to this clonotype: One end of the junction is discordant with germline, which a read error may explain. The chain joins TRBV10-2 to TRBJ2-7; D is undetermined. CDR1 and CDR2 from the germline V gene are WSHSY and SAAADI. This CDR3 comprises 14 residues. The CDR3 nucleotides are TGCGCTAGCAGCGCCGATATGCGCTCCTACGACCAGTACTTC. This sequence encodes CASSADMRSYDQYF.

The V call is TRBV5-1, the J call TRBJ2-1; 7 nucleotides line up with TRBD2. J gave up 7 bases and V 4 bases, and 17 bases lay outside the gene matches. The CDR3 length is 17 residues. Germline CDR1 and CDR2: SGHRS and YFSETQ. This chain's CDR3 is CASSLGGSGIRVNEQFF. The DNA for the CDR3 is TGCGCCAGCAGCCTCGGAGGAAGCGGGATTCGCGTTAATGAGCAGTTCTTC. The full variable domain, rest sourced from reference TRBV5-1 and TRBJ2-1, is KAGVTQTPRYLIKTRGQQVTLSCSPISGHRSVSWYQQTPGQGLQFLFEYFSETQRNKGNFPGRFSGRQFSNSRSEMNVSTLELGDSALYLCASSLGGSGIRVNEQFFGPGTRLTVL.

On this clonotype: At one end the junction does not follow the germline gene, possibly because of a read error. This sequence joins TRBV11-1 and TRBJ2-1; possibly TRBD1 or TRBD2 for D (5 bases each). The CDR3 has 15 amino acids. Germline CDR1 reads SGHAT; CDR2 reads FQDESV (reference sequence). CDR3 region: CDSSFQGPLGNEQLF. The CDR3 DNA is TGTGACAGCAGCTTCCAGGGACCGCTGGGCAATGAGCAGCTCTTC.

This clonotype was seen only once. The CDR3 does not close with the conserved phenylalanine or tryptophan, likely indicating a read error. The chain links TRBV6-2 or TRBV6-3 to TRBJ2-2, with 10 positions matching TRBD1. The CDR3 contains 13 residues. In germline, CDR1 is MNHEY, CDR2 SVGEGT. V lost 7 bases and J lost 11; bases outside the gene matches: 7. The CDR3 loop is CASMDRGGGELFL. DNA of the CDR3: TGTGCCAGCATGGACAGGGGGGGCGGTGAGCTGTTTCTT.

In regard to this clonotype: It may be a read error: a sequence one base away is much more abundant. V and J are TRBV7-2 and TRBJ2-7; 10 nucleotides line up with TRBD2. Germline loops: CDR1 SGHTA, CDR2 FQGNSA. This CDR3 comprises 13 residues. V was pared by 5 bases and J by 10 bases, with 8 bases of the junction left unmatched. CDR3 in DNA: TGTGCCAGCAGCCCCACTACTAGCGGGGACCAGTACTTC. Translation gives CASSPTTSGDQYF.

Details on this clonotype: In this CDR3 the conserved last residue, phenylalanine or tryptophan, is missing, so a read error is likely. The genes are TRBV5-1 and TRBJ1-2, with 10 bases that match TRBD1. CDR1 is SGHRS, CDR2 YFSETQ, per germline. The CDR3 is 14 amino acids. CDR3 protein: CASSPDRGSYGYTL. The CDR3 DNA sequence: TGCGCCAGCAGCCCGGACAGGGGGTCCTATGGTTACACCTTG.

Note on this clonotype: A junction end diverges from the germline sequence, so it may reflect a read error. This chain connects TRBV6-5 to TRBJ1-1, with D hard to call. Germline V lookup: CDR1 MNHEY, CDR2 SVGAGI. The CDR3 is 13 amino acids. The CDR3 DNA sequence: TGTGCCAGCACTTATGGGCAGACCACTGAAGCTTTCTTC. Translated, it gives CASTYGQTTEAFF.

This clonotype was detected many times. V gene TRBV4-1 combines with J gene TRBJ1-3; D gene ambiguous. Germline loops: CDR1 MGHRA, CDR2 YSYEKL. The CDR3 length is 19 residues. The ends were cut back, 4 bases at V and 0 bases at J, with 22 bases in the middle. The DNA of the CDR3 is TGCGCCAGCAGCCCGTATGTCCGGGTCAGAATCCTCTCTGGAAACACCATATATTTT. This translates into CASSPYVRVRILSGNTIYF.

As to this clonotype: The final CDR3 position lacks the conserved phenylalanine or tryptophan, pointing to a likely read error. The DNA is left out, because the CDR3 cannot be placed on it with certainty; the CDR3 is given as TCRdb lists it. The genes are TRBV11-2 and TRBJ2-7. The length of the CDR3 is 11 amino acids, counting both ends. Germline values: CDR1 SGHAT, CDR2 FQNNGV. The CDR3 is CASSLGYEQCL.

Remarks on this clonotype: At one end, the junction sequence differs from germline, possibly due to a read error. The chain links TRBV29-1 to TRBJ2-7, with TRBD1 identical over 7 bases. The V gene's germline CDR1 is SQVTM and CDR2 ANQGSEA. The CDR3 consists of 16 residues. DNA of the CDR3: TGCAGCGTCGACCGGTCGGGGACAGTAGGAAACTACGGGCAGTACTTC. The encoded protein is CSVDRSGTVGNYGQYF.

About this clonotype itself: An end of the junction does not agree with germline; a read error may underlie this. The chain joins TRBV12-3 or TRBV12-4 to TRBJ1-1; D gene ambiguous. This CDR3 region has 13 residues. CDR3 in DNA: TGTGCCAGCAGTAAATGGATCGGCACTGAAACTTTCTTT. Encoded protein: CASSKWIGTETFF.

The chain joins TRBV11-1 to TRBJ2-3; TRBD1 or TRBD2 may be the D gene (5 bases each). CDR1 is SGHAT, CDR2 FQDESV, per germline (reference sequence). The CDR3 consists of 19 residues. V was cut by 7 bases and J by 1 base, with 27 bases left in between. The CDR3 nucleotides are TGTGCCAGCAACTGTGGGGGAAGCTTTGTTGGAGCCCGCACAGATACGCAGTATTTT. This translates into CASNCGGSFVGARTDTQYF. Drawing the rest from reference TRBV11-1 and TRBJ2-3, the complete variable domain is EAEVAQSPRYKITEKSQAVAFWCDPISGHATLYWYRQILGQGPELLVQFQDESVVDDSQLPKDRFSAERLKGVDSTLKIQPAELGDSAMYLCASNCGGSFVGARTDTQYFGPGTRLTVL.

Turning to this clonotype: The missing conserved phenylalanine or tryptophan at the end of this CDR3 makes a read error likely. The gene calls are TRBV11-2 and TRBJ2-4, with a possible D match to TRBD2 (5 bases). Trimming cost V 7 bases and J 0 bases, with 13 bases left between them. Germline lookup yields CDR1 SGHAT and CDR2 FQNNGV. CDR3 length: 15 amino acids. The DNA for the CDR3 is TGTGCCAGCACCACTCCAGCGGTAGCCAAAAACATTCAGTACTCC. Protein product: CASTTPAVAKNIQYS.

This CDR3 is CANIPDRGGQETQYF. Here the CDR3 DNA reads TGTGCCAACATTCCCGACCGAGGGGGCCAAGAGACCCAGTACTTC. V is TRBV6-2 or TRBV6-3 and J is TRBJ2-5, with D possibly TRBD1 on 6 matching bases. Looked up from germline, CDR1 is MNHEY and CDR2 is SVGEGT. There are 15 residues in the CDR3. V lost 10 bases, J lost 1 base, and 19 bases lay in between.

Remarks on this clonotype: The junction departs from the called germline gene at one end, perhaps through a read error. CDR3 coding DNA: TGCGCCAGCAGCTTCTTAGTGGGACGCACCGGGGAGCTGTTTTTT. This sequence encodes CASSFLVGRTGELFF. V gene TRBV5-5 combines with J gene TRBJ2-2; either TRBD1 or TRBD2 may supply D (5 bases each). Per the germline V gene, CDR1 is SGHKS and CDR2 is YYEKEE (reference sequence). The CDR3 consists of 15 residues. Filled out from reference TRBV5-5 and TRBJ2-2, the complete variable domain reads DAGVTQSPTHLIKTRGQQVTLRCSPISGHKSVSWYQQVLGQGPQFIFQYYEKEERGRGNFPDRFSARQFPNYSSELNVNALLLGDSALYLCASSFLVGRTGELFFGEGSRLTVL.

A word on this clonotype: Since a much larger clone is just one base distant, this may be a read error. CDR3 residues: CASSLARPQGYTF. Here the CDR3 DNA reads TGTGCCAGCAGCTTAGCCCGTCCACAGGGCTACACCTTC. V gene TRBV7-9 combines with J gene TRBJ1-2; D not certain. The CDR3 is made up of 13 amino acids. Germline V gene lookup returns CDR1 SEHNR and CDR2 FQNEAQ (reference sequence). Trimming stripped 0 bases from V and 8 bases from J, with 10 bases between.

Details on this clonotype: The missing conserved phenylalanine or tryptophan at the end of this CDR3 makes a read error likely. Because the CDR3's place on the DNA is in doubt, the DNA is left out and the CDR3 is given as listed by TCRdb. This sequence joins TRBV5-4 and TRBJ2-7; no check of the table's D call, TRBD1, against the DNA was made. Germline values: CDR1 SGHNT, CDR2 YYREEE (reference sequence). The CDR3 length equals 13 residues, ends included. CDR3 amino acids: CASSLQGLDELYI.

As regards this clonotype: This may be a read error: a much more frequent sequence differs by one nucleotide. The chain joins TRBV28 to TRBJ1-4, with 10 bases aligning to TRBD1. The CDR3 totals 14 residues. CDR1 is MDHEN and CDR2 is SYDVKM in the germline V gene. The CDR3 DNA follows: TGTGCCAACAGTACCCCGGGACAGGGGGAAAAACTGTTTTTT. Protein product: CANSTPGQGEKLFF.